This paragraph reports one T cell receptor (beta chain). What it binds is unknown. This CDR3 region has 16 residues. Trimming left V 0 bases short and J 7 bases short, with 16 bases between. Germline CDR1 is SGDLS and CDR2 is YYNGEE. The sample originates from a study of T cell responses to AZD1222 COVID-19 vaccine. Study-wide context: Second-dose intervals of approximately 4 or approximately 12 weeks were pooled.

Produced via immunoSEQ multiplex PCR; TCRdb's table is partial and in-frame only. The data show about 78,000 clones, with about nine tenths seen just once and 24% held by the top ten. Whole-study findings and limits: Repertoires were collected only later (after the peak T cell response had occurred). White British ancestry dominated among donors, who included more females, and clonal diversity was possibly underestimated. Compared with day 0, the breadth and depth of the Spike-specific TCR repertoire rose significantly after two doses of AZD1222.

The specimen was peripheral blood, collected on day 0 of AZD1222 vaccination. The chain combines TRBV9 with TRBJ1-4; D perhaps matches TRBD1 (5 bases). This clonotype originated in an adult in good health. In DNA, the CDR3 is TGTGCCAGCAGCGTAGTCGGCGGGGGGTCAGGTGAAAAACTGTTTTTT. Its translation: CASSVVGGGSGEKLFF.